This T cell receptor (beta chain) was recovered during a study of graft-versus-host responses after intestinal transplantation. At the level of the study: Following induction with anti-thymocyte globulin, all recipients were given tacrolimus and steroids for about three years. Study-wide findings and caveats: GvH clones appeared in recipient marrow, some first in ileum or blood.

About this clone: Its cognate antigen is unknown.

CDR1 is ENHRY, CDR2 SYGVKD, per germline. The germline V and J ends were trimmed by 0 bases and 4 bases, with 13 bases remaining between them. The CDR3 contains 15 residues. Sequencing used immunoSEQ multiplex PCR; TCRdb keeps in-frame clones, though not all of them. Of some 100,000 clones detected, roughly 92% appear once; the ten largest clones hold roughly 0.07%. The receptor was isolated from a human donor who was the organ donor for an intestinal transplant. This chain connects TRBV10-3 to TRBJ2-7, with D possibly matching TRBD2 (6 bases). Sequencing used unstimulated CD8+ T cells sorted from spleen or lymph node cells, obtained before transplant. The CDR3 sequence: CAISESWEVGYEQYF. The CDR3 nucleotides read TGTGCCATCAGTGAGTCCTGGGAGGTGGGGTACGAGCAGTACTTC.